The 10 T cell receptor beta chains in this list originate from one sample, sequenced in a study of blood T cell repertoires in COVID-19. TCRdb's copy holds only in-frame clones and misses some; the assay was immunoSEQ multiplex PCR. The sample includes some 150,000 clones, 89% of them seen just once. Input material: peripheral blood. The origin of the receptors is a human donor in a cohort sampled during active COVID-19.

This chain uses TRBV7-8 with TRBJ1-2; the D is unclear. The CDR3 loop spans 14 amino acids. Trimming pared 5 bases from V and 8 bases from J, leaving 18 bases between. CDR1 and CDR2 from the germline V gene are SGHVS and FQNEAQ. The CDR3 sequence: CASSETSSSLGYTF. The CDR3 DNA is TGTGCCAGCAGCGAAACCTCTTCGAGTCTGGGCTACACCTTC.

The V and J genes are TRBV4-2 and TRBJ2-7; D gene ambiguous. Trimming removed 0 bases from V and 2 bases from J, with 8 bases in between. The CDR3 is 14 residues long. Per germline, CDR1 LGHNA and CDR2 YNFKEQ. The CDR3 protein is CASSQDSTTYEQYF. DNA for the CDR3: TGTGCCAGCAGCCAAGATTCAACAACCTACGAGCAGTACTTC.

V is TRBV18 and J is TRBJ2-5; weak D call: TRBD1 (5 bases). Germline V gene sequence: CDR1 KGHSH, CDR2 LQKENI. V shed 2 bases and J shed 3 bases, with 10 bases lying between them. The CDR3 has 14 residues. CDR3 region: CASSPKGPEETQYF. The CDR3 nucleotides read TGTGCCAGCTCACCAAAGGGGCCAGAAGAGACCCAGTACTTC.

CDR3: CASSYVRGDTEAFF. In DNA, the CDR3 is TGTGCCAGCAGTTACGTGCGGGGCGACACTGAAGCTTTCTTT. The V call is TRBV6-6, the J call TRBJ1-1, with D tentatively TRBD1 (5 bases). The V gene's germline CDR1 is MNHNY and CDR2 SVGAGI (reference sequence). This CDR3 comprises 14 residues. V was trimmed by 2 bases and J by 3 bases, leaving 10 bases between them.

The V call is TRBV6-2 or TRBV6-3, the J call TRBJ2-3, with 11 bases aligning to TRBD2. V was pared by 4 bases and J by 3 bases, with 3 bases of the junction left unmatched. CDR1 is MNHEY, CDR2 SVGEGT, per germline. The CDR3 is 15 residues long. The CDR3 nucleotides are TGTGCCAGCAGTTTTAGCGGGGGGGCGACAGATACGCAGTATTTT. Translation: CASSFSGGATDTQYF.

The chain combines TRBV6-6 with TRBJ1-1; TRBD1 matches at 12 bases. The CDR3 contains 13 residues. Trimming cost V 6 bases and J 7 bases; bases outside gene matches: 3. From germline, CDR1 is MNHNY and CDR2 SVGAGI (reference sequence). In DNA form, the CDR3 reads TGTGCCAGCAGGGGACAGGGGGCTAGTGAAGCTTTCTTT. Its translation: CASRGQGASEAFF.

The chain couples TRBV7-9 to TRBJ2-2; maybe TRBD2 (5 bases). Trimming removed 5 bases at V and 4 bases at J, with 14 bases between. The germline gives CDR1 SEHNR, CDR2 FQNEAQ (reference sequence). This CDR3 spans 15 amino acids. DNA of the CDR3: TGTGCCAGCAGCCAACGGGGTGGCGGCACCGGGGAGCTGTTTTTT. It translates to CASSQRGGGTGELFF.

V usage is TRBV30 and J usage is TRBJ2-5, with 7 bases identical to TRBD1. The germline V gene encodes CDR1 GTSNPN and CDR2 SVGIG (reference sequence). The CDR3 runs 14 residues. V was pared by 2 bases and J by 3 bases, with 6 bases of the junction left unmatched. The CDR3 coding sequence is TGTGCCTGGAGTAAGACAGGGAATGAAGAGACCCAGTACTTC. Its protein is CAWSKTGNEETQYF.

The chain carries TRBV6-5 and TRBJ2-1; D remains unclear. V gave up 4 bases and J gave up 1 base, with 8 bases separating them. CDR1 is MNHEY and CDR2 is SVGAGI in the germline V gene. There are 14 residues in the CDR3. The CDR3 spells CASSFIGSYNEQFF. For the CDR3, the DNA is TGTGCCAGCAGTTTTATCGGTTCCTACAATGAGCAGTTCTTC.

The chain uses TRBV7-9 and TRBJ2-7; the D gene is possibly TRBD2 (6 bases). Germline CDR1 SEHNR, CDR2 FQNEAQ (reference sequence). This CDR3 contains 15 residues. Trimming removed 5 bases at V and 7 bases at J, with 21 bases between. In nucleotides, the CDR3 is TGTGCCAGCAGCCCGCGGGGTCGTACCTCCTGGGAGCAGTACTTC. Translating gives CASSPRGRTSWEQYF.